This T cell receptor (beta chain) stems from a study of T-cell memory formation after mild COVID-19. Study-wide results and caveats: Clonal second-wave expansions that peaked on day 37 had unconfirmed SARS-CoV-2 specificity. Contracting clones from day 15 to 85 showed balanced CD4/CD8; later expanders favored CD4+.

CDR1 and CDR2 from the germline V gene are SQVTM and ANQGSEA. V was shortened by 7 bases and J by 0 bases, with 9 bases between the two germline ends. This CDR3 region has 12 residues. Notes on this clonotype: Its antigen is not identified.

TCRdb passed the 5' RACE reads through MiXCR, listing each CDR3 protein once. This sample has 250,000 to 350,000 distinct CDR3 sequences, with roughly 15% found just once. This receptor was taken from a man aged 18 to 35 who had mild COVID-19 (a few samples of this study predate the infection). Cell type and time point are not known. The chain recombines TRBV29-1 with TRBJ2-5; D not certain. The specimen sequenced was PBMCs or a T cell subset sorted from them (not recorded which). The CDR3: CSAGPYQETQYF. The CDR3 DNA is TGCAGCGCGGGCCCCTACCAAGAGACCCAGTACTTC.